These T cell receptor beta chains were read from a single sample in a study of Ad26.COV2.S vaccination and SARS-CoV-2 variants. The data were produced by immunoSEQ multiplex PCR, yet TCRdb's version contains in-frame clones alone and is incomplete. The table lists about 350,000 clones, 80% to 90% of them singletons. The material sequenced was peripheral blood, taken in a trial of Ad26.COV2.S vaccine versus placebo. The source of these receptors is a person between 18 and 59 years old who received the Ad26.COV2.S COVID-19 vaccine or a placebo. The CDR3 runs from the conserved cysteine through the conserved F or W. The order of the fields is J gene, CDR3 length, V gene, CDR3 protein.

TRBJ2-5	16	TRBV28	CASSLSSSGGEETQYF
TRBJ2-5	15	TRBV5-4	CASSRLAGEKETQYF
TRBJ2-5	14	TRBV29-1	CSVGPSGSGGTQYF
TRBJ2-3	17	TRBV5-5	CASSSSGTGGRTDTQYF
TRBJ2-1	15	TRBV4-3	CASSRARDFYNEQFF
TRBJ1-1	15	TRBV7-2	CASSTMGVGNTEAFF
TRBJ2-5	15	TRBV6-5	CASSYSWSGGQTQYF
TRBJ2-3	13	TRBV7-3	CASSSYGADTQYF
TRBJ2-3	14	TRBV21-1	CASSPKPGTDTQYF
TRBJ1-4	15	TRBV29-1	CSVEFPDRGREKLFF
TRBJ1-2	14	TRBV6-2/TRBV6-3	CASSLGTGVKGYTF
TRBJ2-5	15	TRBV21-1	CASSCRDTEQETQYF
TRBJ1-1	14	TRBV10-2	CASADRITYTEAFF
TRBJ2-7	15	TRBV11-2	CASSLVTVLAYEQYF
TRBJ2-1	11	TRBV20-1	CSARIGWEQFF
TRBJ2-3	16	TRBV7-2	CASSLRAGSFTDTQYF
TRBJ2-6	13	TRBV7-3	CASTIAGANVLTF
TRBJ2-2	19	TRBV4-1	CASSRVTLDYGTNTGELFF
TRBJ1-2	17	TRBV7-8	CASSFNSVSAANYGYTF
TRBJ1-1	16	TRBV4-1	CASSGGSDYLNTEAFF
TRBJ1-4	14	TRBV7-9	CASTYDSGNEKLFF
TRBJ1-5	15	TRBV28	CASIPASRTLGPQHF
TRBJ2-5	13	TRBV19	CASSYSGAETQYF
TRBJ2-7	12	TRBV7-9	CASSLRFREQYF
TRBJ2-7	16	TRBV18	CASSQNRPGGPYEQYF
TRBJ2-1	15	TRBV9	CASSPGSGRENEQFF
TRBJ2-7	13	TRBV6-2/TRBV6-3	CASSYTRNYEQYF
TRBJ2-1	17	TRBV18	CASSPLAGVSLYNEQFF
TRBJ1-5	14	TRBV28	CASSLFMGNQPQHF
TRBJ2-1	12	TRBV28	CASSFSDNEQFF
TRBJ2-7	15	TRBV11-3	CASSLMAGSFYEQYF
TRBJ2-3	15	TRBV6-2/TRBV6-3	CASSYWAENTDTQYF
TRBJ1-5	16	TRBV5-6	CASSSWTEDSNQPQHF
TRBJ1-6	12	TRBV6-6	CASSHPDFPLHF
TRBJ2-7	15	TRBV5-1	CASSSTPGLSYEQYF
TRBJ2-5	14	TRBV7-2	CASSLGVSEETQYF
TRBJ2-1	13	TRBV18	CASSPGQYNEQFF
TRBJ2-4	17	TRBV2	CASTHSGGARAKNIQYF
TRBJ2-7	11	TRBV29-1	CSAVHSDEQYF
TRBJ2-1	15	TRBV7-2	CASSLLAGLYNEQFF
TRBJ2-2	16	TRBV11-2	CASSLELAGRTGELFF
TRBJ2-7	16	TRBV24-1	CATSDLSLANSYEQYF
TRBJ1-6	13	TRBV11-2	CASSLVSGSPLHF
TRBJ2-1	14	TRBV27	CASSFRGTSNEQFF
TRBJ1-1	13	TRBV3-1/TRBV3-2	CASSQDLKREAFF
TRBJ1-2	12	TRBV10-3	CAITPGQGGYTF
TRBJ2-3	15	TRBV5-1	CASSSGQGGTDTQYF
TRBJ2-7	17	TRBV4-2	CASSQRGTAGSSYEQYF
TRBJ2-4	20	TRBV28	CASSLSRGTIIGMAKNIQYF